Listed here are 11 T cell receptor beta chains from one sample, sequenced in a study of control samples from healthy donors and cancer patients. TCRdb keeps only in-frame clones here, not all; method: immunoSEQ multiplex PCR. The sample records 200,000 or so clones, 85% to 95% being singletons. The sample was blood. The receptor set was obtained from a man in his fifties in good health.

To note about this clone: Distinct nucleotide sequences in the sample also encode this CDR3. The chain has TRBV3-1 (or the pseudogene TRBV3-2) and TRBJ1-6; D is unclear. This CDR3 region has 12 residues. The ends were cut back, 4 bases at V and 8 bases at J, with 6 bases in the middle. In germline, CDR1 is LGHDT, CDR2 YNNKEL (reference sequence). The CDR3 loop reads CASSLADSPLHF. As DNA, the CDR3 is TGTGCCAGCAGCCTCGCCGATTCACCCCTCCACTTT.

This clone is a singleton in its sample. The CDR3 nucleotides are TGTGCCAGCAGTTACTCTGGGACAGGTAGCACTGAAGCTTTCTTT. Translating gives CASSYSGTGSTEAFF. J is TRBJ1-1 and V is TRBV6-5; TRBD1 agrees at 8 bases. This CDR3 comprises 15 residues. V gave up 0 bases and J gave up 4 bases; unmatched junction bases: 4. Per the germline V gene, CDR1 is MNHEY and CDR2 is SVGAGI.

The genes are TRBV7-3 and TRBJ2-2, with D tentatively TRBD1 (6 bases). This CDR3 spans 16 amino acids. Germline loops: CDR1 SGHTA, CDR2 FQGTGA. V lost 1 base, J lost 2 bases, and 11 bases lay in between. The CDR3 loop reads CASSLIGGVNTGELFF. In DNA form, the CDR3 reads TGTGCCAGCAGCTTAATAGGGGGAGTCAACACCGGGGAGCTGTTTTTT.

V is TRBV19 and J is TRBJ2-5; no firm D call. V lost 3 bases to trimming and J lost 4 bases, with 15 bases between them. The CDR3 contains 15 residues. Germline V CDR1 and CDR2: LNHDA, SQIVND (reference sequence). CDR3 residues: CASSMVGSTRETQYF. In DNA, the CDR3 is TGTGCCAGTAGTATGGTGGGGTCTACCCGAGAGACCCAGTACTTC.

The chain uses TRBV28 and TRBJ1-5, with unresolved D. The V and J ends lost 10 bases and 3 bases respectively, with 19 bases between them. This CDR3 spans 15 amino acids. The germline CDR1 and CDR2 sequences are MDHEN and SYDVKM. CDR3 nucleotide sequence: TGTGCCATCAGCAATCGAGGTCGTATCAATCAGCCCCAGCATTTT. It is translated as CAISNRGRINQPQHF.

The chain is built from TRBV9 and TRBJ1-2; TRBD1 is a possible D gene (5 bases). The CDR3 length is 13 residues. The germline V and J ends were trimmed by 4 bases and 4 bases, with 11 bases remaining between them. The germline CDR1 and CDR2 sequences are SGDLS and YYNGEE. CDR3: CASSPGGIYGYTF. CDR3 DNA: TGTGCCAGCAGCCCGGGGGGTATCTATGGCTACACCTTC.

V and J are TRBV7-2 and TRBJ2-1; D remains unclear. Deletions cut 4 bases from V and 1 base from J, with 14 bases between. Germline V gene sequence: CDR1 SGHTA, CDR2 FQGNSA. This CDR3 contains 16 residues. As DNA, the CDR3 is TGTGCCAGCAGCTACTCCCCCCACCGTTCCTACAATGAGCAGTTCTTC. This translates into CASSYSPHRSYNEQFF.

The CDR3 region is CASSEGGATADTQYF. In nucleotides, the CDR3 is TGTGCCAGCAGTGAGGGGGGGGCAACGGCAGATACGCAGTATTTT. This chain connects TRBV6-4 to TRBJ2-3, with a weak D call TRBD2 (7 bases). The germline V gene has CDR1 MRHNA and CDR2 SNTAGT. This CDR3 comprises 15 residues. V was clipped by 3 bases and J by 4 bases, with 14 bases between them.

The genes are TRBV28 and TRBJ2-7, with D perhaps TRBD2 (5 bases). Trimming took 6 bases from V and 1 from J, leaving 13 bases between them. The CDR3 totals 14 residues. CDR1 is MDHEN and CDR2 is SYDVKM in the germline V gene. CDR3: CASSNGLDSYEQYV. The DNA for the CDR3 is TGTGCCAGCAGCAACGGACTGGATTCCTACGAGCAGTACGTC.

This clone was detected once. This chain joins TRBV9 and TRBJ2-3; no reliable D call. Germline CDR1 reads SGDLS; CDR2 reads YYNGEE. The CDR3 contains 14 residues. Between the trimmed V and J ends, which lost 0 bases and 0 bases, there was a span of 5 bases. The CDR3 sequence is CASSVGGSTDTQYF. Here the CDR3 DNA reads TGTGCCAGCAGCGTAGGTGGAAGCACAGATACGCAGTATTTT.

V gene TRBV28 combines with J gene TRBJ1-5, with D perhaps TRBD1 (5 bases). The V end lost 2 bases, the J end lost 7 bases, and 12 bases lay between the germline ends. CDR1 and CDR2 from the germline V gene are MDHEN and SYDVKM. This CDR3 has 14 amino acids. The DNA of the CDR3 is TGTGCCAGCAGTTTAGGGCAGGGACGCCAGCCCCAGCATTTT. Translating gives CASSLGQGRQPQHF.